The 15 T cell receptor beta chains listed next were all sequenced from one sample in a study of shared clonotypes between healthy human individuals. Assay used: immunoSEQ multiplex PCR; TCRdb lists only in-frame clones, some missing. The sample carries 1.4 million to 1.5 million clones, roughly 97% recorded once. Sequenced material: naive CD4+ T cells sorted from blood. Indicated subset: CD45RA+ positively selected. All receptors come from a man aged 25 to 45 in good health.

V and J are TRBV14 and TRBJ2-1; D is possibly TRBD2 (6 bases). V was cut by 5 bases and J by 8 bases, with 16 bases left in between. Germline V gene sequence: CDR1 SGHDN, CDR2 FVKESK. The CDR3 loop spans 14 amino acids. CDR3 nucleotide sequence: TGTGCCAGCAGCGCCATAGCCTCGGGGGATGAGCAGTTCTTC. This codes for CASSAIASGDEQFF.

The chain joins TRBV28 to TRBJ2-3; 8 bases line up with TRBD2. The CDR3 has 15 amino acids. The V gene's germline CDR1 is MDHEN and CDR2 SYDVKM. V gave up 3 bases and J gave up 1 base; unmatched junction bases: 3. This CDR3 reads CASSLVGRGTDTQYF. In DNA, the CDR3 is TGTGCCAGCAGTTTGGTCGGGAGGGGCACAGATACGCAGTATTTT.

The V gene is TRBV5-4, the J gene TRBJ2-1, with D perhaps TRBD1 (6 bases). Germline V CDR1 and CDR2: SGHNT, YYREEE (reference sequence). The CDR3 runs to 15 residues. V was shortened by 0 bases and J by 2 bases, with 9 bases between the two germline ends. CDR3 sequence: CASSLAQGPYNEQFF. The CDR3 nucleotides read TGTGCCAGCAGCTTGGCGCAGGGGCCCTACAATGAGCAGTTCTTC.

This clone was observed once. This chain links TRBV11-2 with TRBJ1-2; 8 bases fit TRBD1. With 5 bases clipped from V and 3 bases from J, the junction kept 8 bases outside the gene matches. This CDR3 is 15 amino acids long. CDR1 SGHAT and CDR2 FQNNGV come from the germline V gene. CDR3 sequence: CASSISGQGYYGYTF. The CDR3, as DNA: TGTGCCAGCAGCATCTCCGGACAGGGCTACTATGGCTACACCTTC.

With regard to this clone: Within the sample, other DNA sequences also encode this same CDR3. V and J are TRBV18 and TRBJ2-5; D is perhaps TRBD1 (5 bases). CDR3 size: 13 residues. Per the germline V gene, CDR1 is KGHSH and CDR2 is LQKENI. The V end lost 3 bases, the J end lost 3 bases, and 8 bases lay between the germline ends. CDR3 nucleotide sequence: TGTGCCAGCTCACCCACAGGCAAAGAGACCCAGTACTTC. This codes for CASSPTGKETQYF.

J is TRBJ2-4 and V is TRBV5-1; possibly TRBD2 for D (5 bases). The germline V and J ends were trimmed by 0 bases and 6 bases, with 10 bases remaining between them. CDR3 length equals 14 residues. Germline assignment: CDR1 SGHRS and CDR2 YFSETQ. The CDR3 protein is CASSLGRELNIQYF. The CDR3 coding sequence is TGCGCCAGCAGCTTGGGACGGGAACTAAACATTCAGTACTTC.

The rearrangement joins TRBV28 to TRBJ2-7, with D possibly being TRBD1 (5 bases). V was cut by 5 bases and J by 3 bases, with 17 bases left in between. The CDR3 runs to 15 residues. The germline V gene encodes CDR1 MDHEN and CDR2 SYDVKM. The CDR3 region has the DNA TGTGCCAGCAGTCCAGGGCCTGTCATGAACTACGAGCAGTACTTC. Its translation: CASSPGPVMNYEQYF.

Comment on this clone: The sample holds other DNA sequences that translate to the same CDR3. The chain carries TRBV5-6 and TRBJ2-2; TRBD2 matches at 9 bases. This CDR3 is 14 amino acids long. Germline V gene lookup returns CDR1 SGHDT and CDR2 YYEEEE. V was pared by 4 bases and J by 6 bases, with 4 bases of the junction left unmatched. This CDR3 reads CASSLGLAAGELFF. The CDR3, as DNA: TGTGCCAGCAGCCTGGGACTAGCTGCCGGGGAGCTGTTTTTT.

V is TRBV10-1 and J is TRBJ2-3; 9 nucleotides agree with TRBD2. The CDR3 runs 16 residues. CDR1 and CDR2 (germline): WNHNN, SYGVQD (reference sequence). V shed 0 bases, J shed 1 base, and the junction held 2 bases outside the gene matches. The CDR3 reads CASSESRTSGTDTQYF. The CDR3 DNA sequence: TGCGCCAGCAGTGAGTCTCGGACTAGCGGCACAGATACGCAGTATTTT.

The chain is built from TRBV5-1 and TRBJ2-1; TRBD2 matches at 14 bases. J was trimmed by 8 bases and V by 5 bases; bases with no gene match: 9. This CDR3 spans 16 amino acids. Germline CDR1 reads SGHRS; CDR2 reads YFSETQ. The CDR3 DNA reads TGCGCCAGCAGTCAATTCGGGACTAGCGGGAGAGATGAGCAGTTCTTC. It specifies CASSQFGTSGRDEQFF. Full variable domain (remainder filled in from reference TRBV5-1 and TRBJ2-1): KAGVTQTPRYLIKTRGQQVTLSCSPISGHRSVSWYQQTPGQGLQFLFEYFSETQRNKGNFPGRFSGRQFSNSRSEMNVSTLELGDSALYLCASSQFGTSGRDEQFFGPGTRLTVL.

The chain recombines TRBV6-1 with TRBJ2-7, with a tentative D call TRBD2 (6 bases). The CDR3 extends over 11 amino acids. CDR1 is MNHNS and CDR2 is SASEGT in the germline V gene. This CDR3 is CASGVSYEQYF. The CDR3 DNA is TGTGCTTCGGGGGTAAGCTACGAGCAGTACTTC.

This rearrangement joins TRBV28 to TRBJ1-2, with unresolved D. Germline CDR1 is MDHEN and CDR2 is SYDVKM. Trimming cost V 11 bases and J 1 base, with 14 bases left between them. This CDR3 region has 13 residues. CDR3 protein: CAARSPINYGYTF. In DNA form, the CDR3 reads TGTGCCGCCAGGTCCCCGATTAACTATGGCTACACCTTC.

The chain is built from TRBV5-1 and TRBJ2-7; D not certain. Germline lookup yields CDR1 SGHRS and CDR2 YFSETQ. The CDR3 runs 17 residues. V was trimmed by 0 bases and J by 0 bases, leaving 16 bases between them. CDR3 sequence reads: CASSLAPFSDFSYEQYF. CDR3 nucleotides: TGCGCCAGCAGCTTGGCACCTTTCAGCGATTTCTCCTACGAGCAGTACTTC.

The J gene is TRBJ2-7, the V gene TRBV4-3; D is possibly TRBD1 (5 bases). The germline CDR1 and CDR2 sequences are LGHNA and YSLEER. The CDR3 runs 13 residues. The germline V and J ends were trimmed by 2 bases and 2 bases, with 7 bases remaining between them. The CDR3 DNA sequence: TGCGCCAGCAGCCAAAGGACAACCTACGAGCAGTACTTC. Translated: CASSQRTTYEQYF.

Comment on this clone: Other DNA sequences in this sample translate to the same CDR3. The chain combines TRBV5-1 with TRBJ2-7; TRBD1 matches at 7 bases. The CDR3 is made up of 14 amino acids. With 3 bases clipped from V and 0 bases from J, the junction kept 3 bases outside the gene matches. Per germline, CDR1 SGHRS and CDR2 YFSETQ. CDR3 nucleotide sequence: TGCGCCAGCAGCTCCGGGACAGACTCCTACGAGCAGTACTTC. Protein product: CASSSGTDSYEQYF.